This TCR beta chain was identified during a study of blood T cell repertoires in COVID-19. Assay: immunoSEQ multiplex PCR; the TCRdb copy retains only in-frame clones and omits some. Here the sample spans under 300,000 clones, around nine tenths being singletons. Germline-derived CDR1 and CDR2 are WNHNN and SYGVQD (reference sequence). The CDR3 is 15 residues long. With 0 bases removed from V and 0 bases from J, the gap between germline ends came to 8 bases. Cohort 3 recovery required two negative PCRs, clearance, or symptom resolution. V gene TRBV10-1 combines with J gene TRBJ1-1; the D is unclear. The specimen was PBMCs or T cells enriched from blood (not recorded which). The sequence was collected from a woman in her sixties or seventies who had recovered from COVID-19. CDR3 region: CASSESTVMNTEAFF. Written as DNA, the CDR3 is TGCGCCAGCAGTGAGTCGACTGTTATGAACACTGAAGCTTTCTTT.